A selection of T cell receptor beta chains follows, all from one sample in a study of OX40 agonist ivuxolimab in advanced cancers. Method: immunoSEQ multiplex PCR; TCRdb's copy keeps in-frame clones and lacks some. The sample contains 45,000 or so clones, 89% of which appear only once. Here the sequenced sample was CD4+ or CD8+ T cells sorted from blood, taken in a trial of the OX40 agonist ivuxolimab. These TCRs come from an adult with an advanced solid tumor such as melanoma, head and neck, liver or kidney cancer. Both conserved end residues are part of each CDR3. Fields, in order: V gene, D gene, clone size, J gene, CDR3 DNA, CDR3 protein. D genes are given only for firm matches. Not all rows give a size; the values are once, few, many and, for expanded clones, a class.

V: TRBV19
D: TRBD2
size: NA
J: TRBJ2-5
DNA: TGTGCCAGTCGGTCGGGGAGGGTGGGGCAAGAGACCCAGTACTTC
CDR3: CASRSGRVGQETQYF

V: TRBV27
D: NA
size: NA
J: TRBJ1-1
DNA: TGTGCCAGCCACCGGGACGGTAGGCTCGGCACTGAAGCTTTCTTT
CDR3: CASHRDGRLGTEAFF

V: TRBV9
D: NA
size: few
J: TRBJ1-3
DNA: TGTGCCAGCAAGAGCTCTGGAAACACCATATATTTT
CDR3: CASKSSGNTIYF

V: TRBV2
D: NA
size: once
J: TRBJ2-7
DNA: TGTGCCAGCAGTGAAGGTACTTACTACGAGCAGTACTTC
CDR3: CASSEGTYYEQYF

V: TRBV6-1
D: TRBD2
size: NA
J: TRBJ2-5
DNA: TGTGCCAGCAGTGCCTTGCGGGGGGGAAAGGGGGAGACCCAGTACTTC
CDR3: CASSALRGGKGETQYF

V: TRBV6-1
D: NA
size: few
J: TRBJ2-7
DNA: TGTGCCAGCACCGGGCTTGGGATCGACGACGAGCAGTACTTC
CDR3: CASTGLGIDDEQYF

V: TRBV7-5
D: NA
size: NA
J: TRBJ2-7
DNA: TGTGTCACCACCAATCGGGGGGGGCGCCGGTACGAGCAGTACTTC
CDR3: CVTTNRGGRRYEQYF

V: TRBV30
D: TRBD2
size: NA
J: TRBJ2-4
DNA: TGTGCCTGGAGAGTACCCCCTAGCGGGAGGTTGGCCAAAAACATTCAGTACTTC
CDR3: CAWRVPPSGRLAKNIQYF

V: TRBV6-1
D: NA
size: few
J: TRBJ2-7
DNA: TGTGCCAGCAGTGAACAGAGTGCTTACTCCTACGAGCAGTACTTC
CDR3: CASSEQSAYSYEQYF

V: TRBV6-1
D: NA
size: NA
J: TRBJ2-7
DNA: TGTGCCAGCAGTGCGATAGGCAGTTCCTACGAGCAGTACTTC
CDR3: CASSAIGSSYEQYF

V: TRBV7-9
D: NA
size: NA
J: TRBJ1-1
DNA: TGTGCCAGCAGCTTGTACTCTCCCGGGGACACTGAAGCTTTCTTT
CDR3: CASSLYSPGDTEAFF

V: TRBV5-1
D: TRBD2
size: NA
J: TRBJ2-1
DNA: TGCGCCAGCAGCGGCCTCGGTGGGACTAGGTACAATGAGCAGTTCTTC
CDR3: CASSGLGGTRYNEQFF

V: TRBV5-1
D: TRBD1
size: NA
J: TRBJ1-1
DNA: TGCGCCAGCAGACTGGACAGGACGGAAGCTTTCTTT
CDR3: CASRLDRTEAFF

V: TRBV19
D: TRBD1
size: NA
J: TRBJ1-1
DNA: TGTGCCAGTACCACAGGGGAAGGGGGCACTGAAGCTTTCTTT
CDR3: CASTTGEGGTEAFF

V: TRBV9
D: NA
size: NA
J: TRBJ2-1
DNA: TGTGCCAGCAGCGTAGTTGCGGGACAGACGTACAATGAGCAGTTCTTC
CDR3: CASSVVAGQTYNEQFF

V: TRBV7-9
D: NA
size: NA
J: TRBJ2-5
DNA: TGTGCCAGCAGCTCAGCCGGGAGTGGGGAGACCCAGTACTTC
CDR3: CASSSAGSGETQYF

V: TRBV12-5
D: TRBD1
size: NA
J: TRBJ1-1
DNA: TGTGCTAGTGGTGGGGGACAGAGTTTTTTTACTGAAGCTTTCTTT
CDR3: CASGGGQSFFTEAFF

V: TRBV27
D: NA
size: once
J: TRBJ1-5
DNA: TGTGCCAGCAGTTTACGAAGTAGCAATCAGCCCCAGCATTTT
CDR3: CASSLRSSNQPQHF

V: TRBV6-5
D: TRBD1
size: NA
J: TRBJ1-2
DNA: TGTGCCAGCAGTTACTTCGGGACAGGGGGCAATGGCTACACCTTC
CDR3: CASSYFGTGGNGYTF

V: TRBV6-1
D: TRBD1
size: few
J: TRBJ2-3
DNA: TGTGCCAGCAGTGAAGAGGGTGGGGACAGGTACACAGATACGCAGTATTTT
CDR3: CASSEEGGDRYTDTQYF

V: TRBV7-7
D: NA
size: NA
J: TRBJ2-5
DNA: TGTGCCAGCAGCTGGGGGCCGGACCTAGGCTCTCAAGAGACCCAGTACTTC
CDR3: CASSWGPDLGSQETQYF

V: TRBV11-1
D: TRBD1
size: NA
J: TRBJ2-7
DNA: TGTGCCAGCAGCTTATTACAGGGGAATGCCTACGAGCAGTACTTC
CDR3: CASSLLQGNAYEQYF

V: TRBV4-1
D: NA
size: NA
J: TRBJ2-7
DNA: TGCGCCAGCAGCCAAAGACAGGCCTCCTACGAGCAGTACTTC
CDR3: CASSQRQASYEQYF

V: TRBV20-1
D: NA
size: NA
J: TRBJ1-1
DNA: TGCAGTGCTGGTAGACGCGAAGCTTTCTTT
CDR3: CSAGRREAFF

V: TRBV4-1
D: TRBD2
size: NA
J: TRBJ2-1
DNA: TGCGCCAGCAGCCCCGAAGGCACTAGCGGACGTACATACAATGAGCAGTTCTTC
CDR3: CASSPEGTSGRTYNEQFF

V: TRBV30
D: NA
size: NA
J: TRBJ2-7
DNA: TGTGCCTGGAGTGTGGGGCGGAGGGAGCAGTACTTC
CDR3: CAWSVGRREQYF

V: TRBV9
D: TRBD1
size: NA
J: TRBJ1-2
DNA: TGTGCCAGCAGCGTAGGAACAGGGGGGAGCTCCTATGGCTACACCTTC
CDR3: CASSVGTGGSSYGYTF

V: TRBV27
D: NA
size: NA
J: TRBJ1-2
DNA: TGTGCCAGCAGTTTAATCGGGGGGCGTGTGTATGAAGGCTACACCTTC
CDR3: CASSLIGGRVYEGYTF

V: TRBV6-9
D: TRBD2
size: NA
J: TRBJ2-1
DNA: TGTGCCAGCAGTTACTCAAGCGGGGGCTACAATGAGCAGTTCTTC
CDR3: CASSYSSGGYNEQFF

V: TRBV7-9
D: NA
size: NA
J: TRBJ1-1
DNA: TGTGCCAGCAGCCCTCGGGCCCCACAAGCTTTCTTT
CDR3: CASSPRAPQAFF

V: TRBV9
D: NA
size: NA
J: TRBJ2-3
DNA: TGTGCCAGCAGCGGGAATACGGGGAGCACAGATACGCAGTATTTT
CDR3: CASSGNTGSTDTQYF

V: TRBV6-1
D: NA
size: NA
J: TRBJ1-2
DNA: TGTGCCAGCAGTGACCGGGGATTCTATGGCTACACCTTC
CDR3: CASSDRGFYGYTF

V: TRBV13
D: TRBD1
size: NA
J: TRBJ2-7
DNA: TGTGCCAGCAGCTTAGGGACAGGGCAACACTACGAGCAGTACTTC
CDR3: CASSLGTGQHYEQYF

V: TRBV6-1
D: NA
size: medium-sized
J: TRBJ2-7
DNA: TGTGCCAGCAGTGAAAATTACGAGCAGTACTTC
CDR3: CASSENYEQYF

V: TRBV19
D: NA
size: NA
J: TRBJ2-1
DNA: TGTGCCAGTAGTATTGATAGCGACCCCTACAATGAGCAGTTCTTC
CDR3: CASSIDSDPYNEQFF

V: TRBV19
D: TRBD2
size: NA
J: TRBJ2-3
DNA: TGTGCCAGTAGCACTAGCGGGCAGAGCACAGATACGCAGTATTTT
CDR3: CASSTSGQSTDTQYF

V: TRBV10-1
D: NA
size: NA
J: TRBJ2-3
DNA: TGCGCCAGCAGTGAGTCGACGGTGGGTCTATCTAACACAGATACGCAGTATTTT
CDR3: CASSESTVGLSNTDTQYF

V: TRBV2
D: NA
size: NA
J: TRBJ2-7
DNA: TGTGCCAGGGGGGGCCGGACAGGTCCCTACGAGCAGTACTTC
CDR3: CARGGRTGPYEQYF

V: TRBV18
D: TRBD1
size: NA
J: TRBJ2-5
DNA: TGTGCCAGCTTCTCACAGGGGCAAGAGACCCAGTACTTC
CDR3: CASFSQGQETQYF

V: TRBV4-1
D: NA
size: NA
J: TRBJ2-3
DNA: TGCGCCAGCAGCCAACTGCCAGGGGGGTCCGCAGATACGCAGTATTTT
CDR3: CASSQLPGGSADTQYF

V: TRBV6-1
D: NA
size: NA
J: TRBJ2-3
DNA: TGTGCCAGCAGTGAAGGTTTCCAAGGGCCAGATACGCAGTATTTT
CDR3: CASSEGFQGPDTQYF

V: TRBV4-1
D: NA
size: NA
J: TRBJ1-2
DNA: TGCGCCAGCAGCCTCAGGGGAGGCTCGGATGGCTACACCTTC
CDR3: CASSLRGGSDGYTF